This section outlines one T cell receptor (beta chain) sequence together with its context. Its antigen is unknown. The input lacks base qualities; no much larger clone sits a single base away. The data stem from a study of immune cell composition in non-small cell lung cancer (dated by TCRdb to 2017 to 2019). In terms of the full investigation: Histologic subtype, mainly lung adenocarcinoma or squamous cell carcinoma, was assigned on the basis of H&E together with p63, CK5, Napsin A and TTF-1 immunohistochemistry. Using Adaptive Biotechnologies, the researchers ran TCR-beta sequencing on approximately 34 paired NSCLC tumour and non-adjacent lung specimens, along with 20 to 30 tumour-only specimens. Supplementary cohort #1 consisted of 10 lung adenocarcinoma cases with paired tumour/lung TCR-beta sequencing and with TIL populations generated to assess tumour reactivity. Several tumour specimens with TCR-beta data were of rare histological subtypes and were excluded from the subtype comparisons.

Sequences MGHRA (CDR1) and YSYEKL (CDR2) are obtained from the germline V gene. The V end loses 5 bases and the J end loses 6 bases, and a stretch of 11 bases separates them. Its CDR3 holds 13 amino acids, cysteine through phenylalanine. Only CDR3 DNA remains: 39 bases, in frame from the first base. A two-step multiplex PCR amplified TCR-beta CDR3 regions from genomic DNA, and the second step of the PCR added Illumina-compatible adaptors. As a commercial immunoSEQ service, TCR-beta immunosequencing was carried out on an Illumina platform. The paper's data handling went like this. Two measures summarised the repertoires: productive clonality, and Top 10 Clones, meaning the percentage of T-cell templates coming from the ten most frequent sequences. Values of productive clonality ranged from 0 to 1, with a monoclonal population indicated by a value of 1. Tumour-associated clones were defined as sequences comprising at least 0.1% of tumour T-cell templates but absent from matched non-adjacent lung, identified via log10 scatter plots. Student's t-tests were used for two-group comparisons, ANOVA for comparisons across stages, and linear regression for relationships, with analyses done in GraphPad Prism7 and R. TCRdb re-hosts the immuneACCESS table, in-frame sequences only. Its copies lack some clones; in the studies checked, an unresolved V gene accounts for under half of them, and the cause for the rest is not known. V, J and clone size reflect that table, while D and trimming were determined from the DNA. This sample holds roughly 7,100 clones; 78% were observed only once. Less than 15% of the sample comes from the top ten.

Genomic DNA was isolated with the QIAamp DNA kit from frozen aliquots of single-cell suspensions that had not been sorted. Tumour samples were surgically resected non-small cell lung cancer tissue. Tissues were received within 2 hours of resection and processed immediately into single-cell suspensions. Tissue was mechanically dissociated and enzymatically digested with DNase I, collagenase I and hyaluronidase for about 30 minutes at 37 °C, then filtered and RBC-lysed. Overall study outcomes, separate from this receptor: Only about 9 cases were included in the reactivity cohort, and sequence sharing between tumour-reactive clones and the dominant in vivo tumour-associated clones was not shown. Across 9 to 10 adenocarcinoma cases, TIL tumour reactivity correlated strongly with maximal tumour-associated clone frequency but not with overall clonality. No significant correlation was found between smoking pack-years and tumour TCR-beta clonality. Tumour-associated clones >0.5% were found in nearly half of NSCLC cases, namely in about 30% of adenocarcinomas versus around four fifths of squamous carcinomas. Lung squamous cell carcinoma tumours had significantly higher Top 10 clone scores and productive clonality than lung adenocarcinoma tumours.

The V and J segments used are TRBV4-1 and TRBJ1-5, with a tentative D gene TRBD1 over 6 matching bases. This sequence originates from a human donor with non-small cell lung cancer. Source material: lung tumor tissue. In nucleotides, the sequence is TGCGCCAGCAGCTTTAGGGGGACTCAGCCCCAGCATTTT. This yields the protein CASSFRGTQPQHF.